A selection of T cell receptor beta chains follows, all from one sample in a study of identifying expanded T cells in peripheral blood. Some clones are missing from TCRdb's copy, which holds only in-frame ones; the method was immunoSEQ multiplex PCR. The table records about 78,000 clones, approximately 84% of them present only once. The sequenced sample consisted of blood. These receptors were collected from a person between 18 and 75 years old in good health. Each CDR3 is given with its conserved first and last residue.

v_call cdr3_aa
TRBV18 CASSPGGQPQHF
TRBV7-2 CASSLDTSGANVLTF
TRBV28 CASSLSAPTGSQETQYF
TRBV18 CASSPLPGPATDTQYF
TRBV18 CASSPGETQYF
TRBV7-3 CASSFWAGGIENEQFF
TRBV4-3 CASSQARVGTEAFF
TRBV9 CASSVVAGASTDTQYF
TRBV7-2 CASRVTAGEYEQYF
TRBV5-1 CASSMGQGSYNEQFF
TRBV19 CASSSWTSEYNEQFF
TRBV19 CASSTPNTGELFF
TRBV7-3 CASSLAGGAPYEQYF
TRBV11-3 CASSLGGRSSYNEQFF
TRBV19 CASSMGAQIDQPQHF